The source of this T cell receptor beta chain is a study of OX40 agonist ivuxolimab in advanced cancers. TCRdb keeps only in-frame clones here, not all; method: immunoSEQ multiplex PCR. The sample includes 40,000 or so clones, 70% to 90% of them seen just once. With 5 bases clipped from V and 1 base from J, the junction kept 4 bases outside the gene matches. Germline-derived CDR1 and CDR2 are KGHSH and LQKENI. This CDR3 comprises 15 residues. The material sequenced was CD4+ or CD8+ T cells sorted from blood, taken in a trial of the OX40 agonist ivuxolimab. V is TRBV18 and J is TRBJ1-1; TRBD1 aligns across 10 bases. The TCR sequence derives from an adult with an advanced solid tumor such as melanoma, head and neck, liver or kidney cancer. The CDR3 loop reads CASSRTGGKNTEAFF. The CDR3 DNA is TGTGCCAGCTCAAGGACAGGGGGGAAGAACACTGAAGCTTTCTTT.